A selection of T cell receptor beta chains follows, all from one sample in a study of regulatory T cells in long-lasting Graves disease. TCRdb reprocessed the multiplex PCR reads with MiXCR, giving one entry per CDR3 protein. This sample carries 360,000 or so distinct CDR3 sequences, around 11% of them seen once, and the ten largest clones take approximately 20%. The sample was also linked to a second study, of T cells in Graves' hyperthyroidism and ophthalmopathy.

The sequences come from peripheral blood mononuclear cells (PBMCs), collected at new diagnosis, from a patient treated with antithyroid drugs. All receptors come from a woman younger than 35 with Graves disease. Each CDR3 is given with its conserved first and last residue. Fields, in order: J gene, D gene, clone size, V gene, CDR3 protein, CDR3 DNA. The D gene is left open where the match is weak. The size of a clone is reported for some rows only, either as once, few or many, or as a class for expanded clones.

>TRBJ2-3|.|.|TRBV20-1
CSARPLRLGGVSDTQYF
TGCAGTGCCAGACCCCTCCGGTTGGGGGGAGTGTCGGATACGCAGTATTTT
>TRBJ1-6|.|.|TRBV10-2
CASSERMEGNSPLHF
TGCGCCAGCAGTGAGAGGATGGAGGGAAATTCACCCCTCCACTTT
>TRBJ2-7|TRBD2|.|TRBV20-1
CSSRVLAGDEQYF
TGCAGCTCCCGGGTTCTAGCGGGAGACGAGCAGTACTTC
>TRBJ2-1|TRBD2|many|TRBV5-1
CASSRVAGDNEQFF
TGCGCCAGCAGCAGGGTAGCGGGAGACAATGAGCAGTTCTTC
>TRBJ1-1|.|few|TRBV18
CASSPITGPNTEAFF
TGTGCCAGCTCACCAATTACCGGACCGAACACTGAAGCTTTCTTT
>TRBJ2-5|.|many|TRBV28
CASSFDGIQETQYF
TGTGCCAGCAGTTTTGATGGGATCCAAGAGACCCAGTACTTC
>TRBJ1-1|.|many|TRBV5-1
CASSRVVGARFTEAFF
TGCGCCAGCAGCCGTGTAGTTGGGGCGCGGTTCACTGAAGCTTTCTTT
>TRBJ1-2|TRBD1|.|TRBV9
CASSVDPGQGRSGYGYTF
TGTGCCAGCAGCGTAGATCCGGGACAGGGAAGATCGGGCTATGGCTACACCTTC
>TRBJ2-3|.|many|TRBV10-3
CAITLGQRPTDTQYF
TGTGCCATCACCCTAGGTCAGCGCCCCACAGATACGCAGTATTTT
>TRBJ2-3|TRBD1|.|TRBV4-2
CASSQGGQGADTQYF
TGTGCCAGCAGCCAAGGGGGACAGGGGGCAGATACGCAGTATTTT
>TRBJ1-1|TRBD1|.|TRBV5-1
CASSQLRDSLTEAFF
TGCGCCAGCAGCCAGCTCCGGGACAGCCTAACTGAAGCTTTCTTT
>TRBJ2-1|TRBD2|many|TRBV24-1
CATSGLAERYNEQFF
TGTGCCACCAGTGGCCTAGCGGAGCGCTACAATGAGCAGTTCTTC
>TRBJ2-1|.|many|TRBV7-6
CASSLAMAGTPYNEQFF
TGTGCCAGCAGCTTAGCGATGGCGGGAACGCCTTACAATGAGCAGTTCTTC
>TRBJ2-1|TRBD2|many|TRBV6-2/TRBV6-3
CASKIGLAGVSEQFF
TGTGCCAGCAAGATTGGACTAGCGGGAGTTAGTGAGCAGTTCTTC
>TRBJ2-1|.|few|TRBV6-1
CASLSTRTQENNEQFF
TGTGCCAGCTTATCGACCCGGACTCAAGAGAACAATGAGCAGTTCTTC
>TRBJ1-2|.|many|TRBV7-2
CASSFGQGLNYGYTF
TGTGCCAGCAGCTTTGGGCAGGGGTTAAACTATGGCTACACCTTC
>TRBJ2-1|TRBD1|many|TRBV5-5
CASRDRVYNEQFF
TGTGCCAGCAGAGACAGGGTTTACAATGAGCAGTTCTTC
>TRBJ1-6|.|many|TRBV7-8
CASSLQTGIHNSPLHF
TGTGCCAGCAGCTTACAAACAGGGATTCATAATTCACCCCTCCACTTT
>TRBJ1-4|.|many|TRBV6-1
CASSEGNVGNEKLFF
TGTGCCAGCAGTGAAGGAAATGTAGGGAATGAAAAACTGTTTTTT
>TRBJ2-2|TRBD2|many|TRBV20-1
CSAPAGLAGLTGELFF
TGCAGTGCCCCGGCGGGACTAGCGGGACTAACCGGGGAGCTGTTTTTT
>TRBJ2-2|TRBD2|few|TRBV19
CASNQAGFIGELFF
TGTGCCAGTAACCAAGCGGGATTCATCGGGGAGCTGTTTTTT
>TRBJ2-4|.|few|TRBV4-1
CASSNPRGKNIQYF
TGCGCCAGCAGCAACCCGAGGGGGAAAAACATTCAGTACTTC
>TRBJ2-2|.|.|TRBV6-1
CASRWGGMNTGELFF
TGTGCCAGCAGGTGGGGTGGCATGAACACCGGGGAGCTGTTTTTT
>TRBJ1-3|TRBD1|many|TRBV7-9
CASSLVRGTGPGNTIYF
TGTGCCAGCAGCTTAGTCCGAGGGACAGGTCCTGGAAACACCATATATTTT
>TRBJ2-5|TRBD1|many|TRBV7-2
CASSLADTGGGETQYF
TGTGCCAGCAGCTTAGCAGACACAGGGGGTGGCGAGACCCAGTACTTC
>TRBJ1-1|.|many|TRBV30
CAWRGGGLNTEAFF
TGTGCCTGGAGGGGGGGAGGTTTGAACACTGAAGCTTTCTTT
>TRBJ2-1|TRBD1|many|TRBV7-8
CASSPDRGTYNEQFF
TGTGCCAGCAGCCCGGACAGGGGCACCTACAATGAGCAGTTCTTC
>TRBJ2-7|.|many|TRBV28
CAIARTSYEQYF
TGTGCCATTGCGAGGACCTCCTACGAGCAGTACTTC
>TRBJ1-2|TRBD1|once|TRBV28
CASRTGVPYGYTF
TGTGCCAGCAGGACAGGGGTTCCCTATGGCTACACCTTC
>TRBJ1-4|.|many|TRBV20-1
CSAARTATNEKLFF
TGCAGTGCTGCCCGGACAGCAACTAATGAAAAACTGTTTTTT
>TRBJ2-7|TRBD2|.|TRBV14
CASPPGLAGVGEQYF
TGTGCCAGCCCCCCGGGACTAGCGGGAGTCGGAGAGCAGTACTTC
>TRBJ1-1|.|many|TRBV6-1
CLVQVLNTEAFF
TGTCTCGTCCAGGTCTTGAACACTGAAGCTTTCTTT
>TRBJ1-2|.|many|TRBV6-1
CASKTMTGPNYGYTF
TGTGCCAGCAAAACTATGACAGGACCGAACTATGGCTACACCTTC
>TRBJ1-2|TRBD1|.|TRBV4-1
CASSGQGTRYGYTF
TGCGCCAGCAGCGGACAGGGGACCCGCTATGGCTACACCTTC
>TRBJ2-5|.|many|TRBV12-3/TRBV12-4
CASSLRADGETQYF
TGTGCCAGCAGTTTGAGGGCGGACGGGGAGACCCAGTACTTC
>TRBJ2-7|.|.|TRBV2
CASSDASLAYEQYF
TGTGCCAGCAGTGATGCGAGCTTAGCCTACGAGCAGTACTTC
>TRBJ2-7|TRBD1|.|TRBV5-6
CASSSLGQGTYEQYF
TGTGCCAGCAGCTCGCTGGGACAGGGCACCTACGAGCAGTACTTC
>TRBJ1-1|.|many|TRBV5-1
CASSTSQDTEAFF
TGCGCCAGCAGCACCTCGCAGGACACTGAAGCTTTCTTT
>TRBJ1-2|.|few|TRBV4-1
CASSQDSDGGDGYTF
TGCGCCAGCAGCCAAGATTCAGATGGGGGGGATGGCTACACCTTC
>TRBJ2-7|.|many|TRBV29-1
CSVEDGGYEQYF
TGCAGCGTTGAAGATGGAGGCTACGAGCAGTACTTC
>TRBJ1-2|.|.|TRBV20-1
CSATDGHGYTF
TGCAGTGCCACGGACGGACATGGCTACACCTTC